The present T cell receptor (beta chain) was sequenced within a study of blood T cell repertoires in COVID-19. Background on the study: COVID-19 samples, acute and convalescent, were from the United States, Italy and Spain. Sources were T cells, B-cell-depleted T cells, or PBMCs; the material itself was cDNA or gDNA.

The CDR3 is 14 residues long. V lost 5 bases and J lost 1, with 11 bases in between. Germline CDR1 and CDR2: KGHSH and LQKENI. The authors' processing: Amplified reference gene primers provided the basis for estimating nucleated cell counts. Method: immunoSEQ multiplex PCR; TCRdb's copy keeps in-frame clones and lacks some. From that table come the V and J calls and clone size; the DNA was used to work out D and trimming. The sample consists of approximately 82,000 clones, roughly 86% of them appearing once. Sequences were obtained from peripheral blood. The rearrangement uses TRBV18 and TRBJ1-1; no clear D. This TCR derives from a man aged 50-59 years with active or convalescent COVID-19. CDR3 region: CASSFAGRNTEAFF. The DNA of the CDR3 is TGTGCCAGCTCATTCGCGGGTAGGAACACTGAAGCTTTCTTT. Supplemented by reference TRBV18 and TRBJ1-1, the full variable domain reads NAGVMQNPRHLVRRRGQEARLRCSPMKGHSHVYWYRQLPEEGLKFMVYLQKENIIDESGMPKERFSAEFPKEGPSILRIQQVVRGDSAAYFCASSFAGRNTEAFFGQGTRLTVV.